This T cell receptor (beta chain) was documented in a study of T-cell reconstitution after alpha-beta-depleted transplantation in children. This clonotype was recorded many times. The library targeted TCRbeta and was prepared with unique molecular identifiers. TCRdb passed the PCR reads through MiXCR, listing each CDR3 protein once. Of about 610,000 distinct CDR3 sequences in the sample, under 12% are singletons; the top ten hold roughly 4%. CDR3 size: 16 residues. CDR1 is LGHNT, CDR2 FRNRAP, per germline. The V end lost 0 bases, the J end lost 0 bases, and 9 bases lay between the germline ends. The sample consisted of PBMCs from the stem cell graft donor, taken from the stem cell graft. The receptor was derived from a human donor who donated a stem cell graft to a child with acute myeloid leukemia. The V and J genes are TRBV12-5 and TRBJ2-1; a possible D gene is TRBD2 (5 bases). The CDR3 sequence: CASGLVLGSSYNEQFF. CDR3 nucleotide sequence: TGTGCTAGTGGTTTGGTACTGGGGAGCTCCTACAATGAGCAGTTCTTC.